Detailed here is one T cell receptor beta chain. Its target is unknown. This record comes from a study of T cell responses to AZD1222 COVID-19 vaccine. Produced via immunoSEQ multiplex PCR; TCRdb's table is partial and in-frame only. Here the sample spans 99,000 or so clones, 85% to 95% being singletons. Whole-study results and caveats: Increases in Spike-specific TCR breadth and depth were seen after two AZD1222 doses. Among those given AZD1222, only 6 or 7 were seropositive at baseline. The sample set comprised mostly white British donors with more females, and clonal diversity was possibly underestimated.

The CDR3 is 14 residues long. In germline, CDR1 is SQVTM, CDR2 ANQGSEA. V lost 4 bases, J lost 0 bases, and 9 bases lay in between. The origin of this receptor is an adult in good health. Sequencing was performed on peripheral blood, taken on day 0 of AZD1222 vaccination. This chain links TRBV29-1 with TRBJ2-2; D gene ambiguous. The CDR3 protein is CSVVGRTNTGELFF. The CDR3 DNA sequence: TGCAGCGTTGTCGGTCGGACGAACACCGGGGAGCTGTTTTTT.